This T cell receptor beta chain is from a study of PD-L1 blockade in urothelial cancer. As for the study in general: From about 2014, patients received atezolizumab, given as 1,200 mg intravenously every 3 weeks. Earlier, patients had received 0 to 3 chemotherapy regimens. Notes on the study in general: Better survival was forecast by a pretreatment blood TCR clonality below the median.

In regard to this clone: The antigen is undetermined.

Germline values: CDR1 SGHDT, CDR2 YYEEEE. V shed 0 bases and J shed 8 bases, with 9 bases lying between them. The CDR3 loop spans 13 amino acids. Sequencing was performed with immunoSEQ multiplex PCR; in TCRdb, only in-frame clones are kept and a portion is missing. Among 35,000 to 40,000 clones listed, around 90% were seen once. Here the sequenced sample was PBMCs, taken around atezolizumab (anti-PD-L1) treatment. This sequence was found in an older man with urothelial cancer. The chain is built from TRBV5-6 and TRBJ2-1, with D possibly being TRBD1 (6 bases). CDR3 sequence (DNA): TGTGCCAGCAGCTTGGCCCAGGGGTATGAGCAGTTCTTC. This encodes CASSLAQGYEQFF. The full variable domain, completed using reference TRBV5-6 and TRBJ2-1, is DAGVTQSPTHLIKTRGQQVTLRCSPKSGHDTVSWYQQALGQGPQFIFQYYEEEERQRGNFPDRFSGHQFPNYSSELNVNALLLGDSALYLCASSLAQGYEQFFGPGTRLTVL.